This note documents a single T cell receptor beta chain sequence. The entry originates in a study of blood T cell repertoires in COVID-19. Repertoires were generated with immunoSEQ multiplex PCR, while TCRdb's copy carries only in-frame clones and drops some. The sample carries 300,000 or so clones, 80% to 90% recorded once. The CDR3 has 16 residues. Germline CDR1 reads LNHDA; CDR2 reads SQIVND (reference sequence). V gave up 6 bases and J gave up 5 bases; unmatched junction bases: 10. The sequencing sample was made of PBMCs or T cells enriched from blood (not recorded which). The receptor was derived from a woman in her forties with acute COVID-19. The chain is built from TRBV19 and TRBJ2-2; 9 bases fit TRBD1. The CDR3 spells CASSTKGQGGTGELFF. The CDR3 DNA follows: TGTGCCAGTAGCACTAAGGGACAGGGTGGTACCGGGGAGCTGTTTTTT.